What follows are 9 T cell receptor beta chains derived from one specimen sequenced in a study of T cells in Graves' hyperthyroidism and ophthalmopathy. Amplification yielded TCR beta CDR3 regions, with RNA transcripts as the source. The HTBI primer set served for first-round RT-PCR of the TCR CDR3. TCRdb fed the multiplex PCR reads into MiXCR, producing one record per CDR3 protein. The sample yields hundreds of thousands of distinct CDR3 sequences, 14% seen once. The material sequenced was blood. The receptors were gathered from a woman younger than 35 with Graves' hyperthyroidism.

Only one count was recorded for this clonotype. This could be a read error, since a much larger clone is one nucleotide away. V is TRBV29-1 and J is TRBJ2-1; 8 bases map to TRBD2. The CDR3 is 16 amino acids. V lost 1 base to trimming and J lost 3 bases; unmatched junction nucleotides: 8. The V gene's germline CDR1 is SQVTM and CDR2 ANQGSEA. Here the CDR3 reads CSVEASGSSFYNEQFF. The CDR3 nucleotides read TGCAGCGTTGAAGCTAGCGGGTCAAGTTTCTACAATGAGCAGTTCTTC.

This clonotype appeared many times. The chain joins TRBV30 to TRBJ2-5; 8 bases match TRBD2. This CDR3 spans 15 amino acids. Trimming cost V 4 bases and J 2 bases; bases outside gene matches: 9. CDR1 is GTSNPN, CDR2 SVGIG, per germline (reference sequence). CDR3 sequence reads: CAWKGGGGRQETQYF. The DNA of the CDR3 is TGTGCCTGGAAGGGGGGAGGCGGGAGGCAAGAGACCCAGTACTTC. Full variable domain (outside the CDR3, taken from reference TRBV30 and TRBJ2-5): SQTIHQWPATLVQPVGSPLSLECTVEGTSNPNLYWYRQAAGRGLQLLFYSVGIGQISSEVPQNLSASRPQDRQFILSSKKLLLSDSGFYLCAWKGGGGRQETQYFGPGTRLLVL.

This clonotype was recorded a few times. The chain recombines TRBV6-2 or TRBV6-3 with TRBJ1-6; maybe TRBD1 (6 bases). Germline CDR1 is MNHEY and CDR2 is SVGEGT. This CDR3 has 15 residues. The V gene lost 2 bases and the J gene lost 4 bases, with 9 bases spanning the gap. In DNA, the CDR3 is TGTGCCAGCAGTTACACGACAGGATATAATTCACCCCTCCACTTT. Its protein product is CASSYTTGYNSPLHF.

This clonotype occurred a few times. This chain connects TRBV15 to TRBJ2-5; D gene ambiguous. Germline CDR1 is LNHNV and CDR2 is YYDKDF (reference sequence). V was shortened by 3 bases and J by 4 bases, with 3 bases between the two germline ends. CDR3 size: 11 residues. The DNA of the CDR3 is TGTGCCACCAGCAGGCGAGAGACCCAGTACTTC. Its protein is CATSRRETQYF.

The chain couples TRBV6-1 to TRBJ2-1; no firm D call. CDR3 length: 12 residues. Germline V CDR1 and CDR2: MNHNS, SASEGT. V lost 6 bases and J lost 6, with 9 bases in between. DNA for the CDR3: TGTGCCAGCAGGGACCTGCTCAATGAGCAGTTCTTC. The encoded protein is CASRDLLNEQFF.

The chain couples TRBV5-1 to TRBJ2-5, with 7 bases fitting TRBD2. Germline CDR1 SGHRS, CDR2 YFSETQ. This CDR3 comprises 14 residues. Losses at the gene ends were 5 bases for V and 1 base for J; bases not matched to a gene: 5. The CDR3 region has the DNA TGCGCCAGCAGATATGGCGGGGGCCAAGAGACCCAGTACTTC. Amino acid sequence: CASRYGGGQETQYF.

Concerning this clonotype itself: Its ends do not fully match the called genes, so a read error is possible. The chain uses TRBV7-9 and TRBJ1-1, with D possibly TRBD1 on 6 matching bases. The CDR3 is 15 amino acids. In germline, CDR1 is SEHNR, CDR2 FQNEAQ (reference sequence). The CDR3 DNA sequence: TGTGCCGGCAGAAGAGGGGGTTCGGACCACACTGAAGCTTTCTTT. Its protein is CAGRRGGSDHTEAFF.

The chain links TRBV20-1 to TRBJ2-2, with 7 bases fitting TRBD2. The CDR3 totals 12 residues. The germline CDR1 and CDR2 sequences are DFQATT and SNEGSKA (reference sequence). V was pared by 3 bases and J by 8 bases, with 3 bases of the junction left unmatched. CDR3 DNA: TGCAGTGCTAGCGGGAGGCGTGGGGAGCTGTTTTTT. Translated: CSASGRRGELFF.

This clonotype was counted at least ten times. V gene TRBV30 combines with J gene TRBJ1-1; D is possibly TRBD1 (6 bases). V lost 2 bases, J lost 11 bases, and 18 bases lay in between. The CDR3 has 13 amino acids. In germline, CDR1 is GTSNPN, CDR2 SVGIG (reference sequence). For the CDR3, the DNA is TGTGCCTGGAGTCTCGGCAGGGGTTTAATGGCTTTCTTT. Protein sequence: CAWSLGRGLMAFF.